A selection of T cell receptor beta chains follows, all from one sample in a study of T cell clonotyping in hematopoietic cell transplantation. The method was immunoSEQ multiplex PCR; TCRdb's version includes in-frame clones alone and lacks a portion of them. Here the sample spans some 27,000 clones, under 90% being singletons. Material: peripheral blood mononuclear cells, obtained before stem cell transplant. The receptors here all came from a man aged 40-49 years with acute myeloid leukemia. Some clones in this sample may be carry-over from other donors' samples. CDR3s include the opening cysteine and the closing phenylalanine or tryptophan. The D gene is left open where the match is weak. Expanded clones are given a class, and other clones once, few, many or no size at all.

v_gene	abundance	j_gene	d_gene	len	CDR3aa	CDR3nt
TRBV19	NA	TRBJ2-7	TRBD1	14	CASSQTGRSYEQYF	TGTGCCAGTAGCCAGACAGGGCGGTCCTACGAGCAGTACTTC
TRBV28	NA	TRBJ1-5	NA	15	CASSRTDTLNQPQHF	TGTGCCAGCAGTCGGACAGACACGCTCAATCAGCCCCAGCATTTT
TRBV5-4	NA	TRBJ2-1	NA	12	CASSSTYNEQFF	TGTGCCAGCAGCTCCACTTACAATGAGCAGTTCTTC
TRBV9	NA	TRBJ2-7	TRBD2	16	CASSAGLAGGPYEQYF	TGTGCCAGCAGCGCGGGACTAGCGGGGGGTCCATACGAGCAGTACTTC
TRBV29-1	NA	TRBJ2-7	TRBD1	12	CSAYLDRDEQYF	TGCAGCGCCTACCTGGACAGGGACGAGCAGTACTTC
TRBV4-1	NA	TRBJ1-2	NA	15	CASSLFGDSNYGYTF	TGCGCCAGCAGCCTTTTTGGGGACTCTAACTATGGCTACACCTTC
TRBV6-6	NA	TRBJ2-3	NA	14	CASRLSGSGDTQYF	TGTGCCAGCAGACTGTCTGGTAGCGGAGATACGCAGTATTTT
TRBV9	NA	TRBJ1-2	NA	14	CASSAGTANYGYTF	TGTGCCAGCAGCGCAGGGACCGCTAACTATGGCTACACCTTC
TRBV28	NA	TRBJ2-2	NA	16	CASTLSTTLNTGELFF	TGTGCCAGCACCCTGTCGACTACACTAAACACCGGGGAGCTGTTTTTT
TRBV30	NA	TRBJ2-4	NA	15	CAWSHGPDAKNIQYF	TGTGCCTGGAGTCACGGGCCTGATGCCAAAAACATTCAGTACTTC
TRBV5-4	medium-sized	TRBJ1-1	NA	15	CASSLEDTEPTEAFF	TGTGCCAGCAGCTTGGAGGACACTGAGCCAACTGAAGCTTTCTTT
TRBV28	NA	TRBJ2-1	NA	11	CATSEGNEQFF	TGTGCCACCTCGGAGGGGAATGAGCAGTTCTTC
TRBV6-1	NA	TRBJ1-2	NA	17	CASSEAGGGRGNYGYTF	TGTGCCAGCAGTGAAGCGGGGGGGGGTCGAGGAAACTATGGCTACACCTTC
TRBV29-1	NA	TRBJ2-4	TRBD1	14	CSVSVDRTTNIQYF	TGCAGCGTTTCCGTGGACAGGACAACTAACATTCAGTACTTC
TRBV29-1	few	TRBJ2-2	NA	13	CSVLTSYTGELFF	TGCAGCGTATTGACAAGTTACACCGGGGAGCTGTTTTTT
TRBV29-1	NA	TRBJ1-1	NA	13	CSVAGLLNTEAFF	TGCAGCGTTGCGGGACTGCTGAACACTGAAGCTTTCTTT
TRBV5-1	NA	TRBJ2-1	NA	15	CASSLVSSANNEQFF	TGCGCCAGCAGCTTGGTGTCTAGCGCTAACAATGAGCAGTTCTTC
TRBV7-3	NA	TRBJ2-5	NA	14	CASSAGTPPETQYF	TGTGCCAGCAGCGCCGGGACGCCGCCCGAGACCCAGTACTTC
TRBV2	NA	TRBJ2-3	TRBD2	14	CASRGGLASDTQYF	TGTGCCAGCAGGGGGGGACTAGCGTCAGATACGCAGTATTTT
TRBV29-1	NA	TRBJ2-7	TRBD1	15	CSVGVFGTGAYEQYF	TGCAGCGTTGGAGTATTCGGGACAGGGGCCTACGAGCAGTACTTC
TRBV28	NA	TRBJ2-3	NA	16	CASTSLGLLKGDTQYF	TGTGCCAGCACCTCACTGGGGTTATTGAAGGGAGATACGCAGTATTTT
TRBV19	NA	TRBJ1-1	TRBD1	15	CASRTGGGLITEAFF	TGTGCCAGCCGGACAGGGGGCGGTTTAATCACTGAAGCTTTCTTT
TRBV6-6	few	TRBJ2-7	NA	15	CASSHPGFAPYEQYF	TGTGCCAGCAGCCACCCGGGGTTCGCACCTTACGAGCAGTACTTC
TRBV6-6	NA	TRBJ1-1	NA	12	CASSNGYYEAFF	TGTGCCAGCAGCAACGGTTACTATGAAGCTTTCTTT
TRBV4-1	NA	TRBJ2-1	NA	16	CASSQGTSPPYNEQFF	TGCGCCAGCAGCCAGGGAACTAGTCCCCCTTACAATGAGCAGTTCTTC
TRBV19	NA	TRBJ1-5	TRBD1	18	CASSVTLKQGARNQPQHF	TGTGCCAGTAGTGTCACCCTGAAACAGGGGGCAAGGAATCAGCCCCAGCATTTT
TRBV27	NA	TRBJ2-2	NA	14	CASSFTGLTGELFF	TGTGCCAGCAGTTTTACAGGGCTCACCGGGGAGCTGTTTTTT
TRBV2	NA	TRBJ1-2	NA	15	CASSDWGAGNYGYTF	TGTGCCAGCAGTGATTGGGGGGCAGGCAACTATGGCTACACCTTC
TRBV4-2	NA	TRBJ2-7	TRBD1	14	CASSDRGGSSEQYF	TGTGCCAGCAGCGACAGGGGTGGCTCTTCGGAGCAGTACTTC
TRBV28	NA	TRBJ1-6	NA	16	CASSFQSGGFYSPLHF	TGTGCCAGCAGTTTCCAATCAGGTGGCTTTTATTCACCCCTCCACTTT
TRBV5-1	NA	TRBJ2-3	TRBD2	16	CASSPDSGRRSDTQYF	TGCGCCAGCAGCCCAGATAGCGGGAGGAGGTCAGATACGCAGTATTTT
TRBV11-2	NA	TRBJ1-1	NA	14	CASSLDPGGGEAFF	TGTGCCAGCAGCTTAGATCCGGGTGGCGGTGAAGCTTTCTTT
TRBV7-2	NA	TRBJ1-1	NA	13	CASSFLGGTEAFF	TGTGCCAGCAGCTTTCTGGGGGGCACTGAAGCTTTCTTT
TRBV7-2	NA	TRBJ2-7	NA	13	CASSNDSPYEQYF	TGTGCCAGCAGCAACGACAGTCCCTACGAGCAGTACTTC
TRBV30	once	TRBJ1-1	TRBD1	14	CAWSVKTGGSEAFF	TGTGCCTGGAGTGTGAAGACAGGGGGTTCCGAAGCTTTCTTT